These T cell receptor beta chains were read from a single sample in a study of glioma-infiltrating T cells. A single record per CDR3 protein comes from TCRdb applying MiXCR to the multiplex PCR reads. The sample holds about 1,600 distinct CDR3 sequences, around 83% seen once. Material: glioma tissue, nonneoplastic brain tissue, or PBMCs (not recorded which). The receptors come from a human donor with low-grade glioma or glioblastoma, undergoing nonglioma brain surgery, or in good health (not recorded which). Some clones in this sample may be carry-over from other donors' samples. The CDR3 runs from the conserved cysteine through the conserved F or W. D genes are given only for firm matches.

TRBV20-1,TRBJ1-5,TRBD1,CSASPRDRDVNQPQHF
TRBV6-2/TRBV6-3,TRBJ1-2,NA,CASSSHESSPYGYTF
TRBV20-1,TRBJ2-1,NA,CSVRAGAAYEQFF
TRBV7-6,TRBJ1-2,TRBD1,CASSSGQGGYTF
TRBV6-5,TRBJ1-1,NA,CASSYKGREAFF
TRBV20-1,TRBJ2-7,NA,CSAPEGLSEQYF
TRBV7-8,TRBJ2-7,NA,CASSFYICSALEGLSEQYF
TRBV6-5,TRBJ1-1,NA,CASSRPPNTEAFF
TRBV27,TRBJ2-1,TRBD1,CASSSLTGGYNEQFF
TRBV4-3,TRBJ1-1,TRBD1,CASSQGQGGMNTEAFF
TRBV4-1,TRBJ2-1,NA,CASSQVGDEQFF
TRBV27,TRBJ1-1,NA,CASSFGTLGGTEAFF
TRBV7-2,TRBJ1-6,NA,CASSLFSPLHF
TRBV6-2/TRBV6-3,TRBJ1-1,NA,CASSYSGVVGTEAFF
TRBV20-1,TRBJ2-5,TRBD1,CSAQGDQETQYF
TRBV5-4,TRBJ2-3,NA,CASSLVGRGVTDTQYF
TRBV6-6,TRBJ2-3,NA,CASSSNTDTQYF
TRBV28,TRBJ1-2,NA,CASIPSHREELDGYTF
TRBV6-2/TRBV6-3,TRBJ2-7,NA,CASSFGASSSYEQYF
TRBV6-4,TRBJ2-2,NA,CASSDTLTTNTGELFF
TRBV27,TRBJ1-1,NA,CASRLGGSATEAFF
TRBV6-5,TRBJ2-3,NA,CASSFPLGTQYF
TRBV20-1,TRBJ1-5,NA,CSARDPAAPWGNQPQHF
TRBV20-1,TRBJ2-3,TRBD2,CSFVSGGPSTDTQYF
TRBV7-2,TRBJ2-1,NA,CASSPRGGTYNEQFF
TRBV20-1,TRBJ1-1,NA,CSARTVNTEAFF
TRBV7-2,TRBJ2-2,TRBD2,CASSTSSGSRPGELFF
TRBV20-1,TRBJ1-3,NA,CSARQDASGNTIYF
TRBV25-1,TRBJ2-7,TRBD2,CASSPQLAGLTKEQYF
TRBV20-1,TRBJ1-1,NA,CSAPRQILNTEAFF
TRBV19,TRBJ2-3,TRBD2,CASSPGGAGADTQYF
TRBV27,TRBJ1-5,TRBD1,CASSLGTGNQPQHF
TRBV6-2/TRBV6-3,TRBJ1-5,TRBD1,CASSARQGNQPQHF
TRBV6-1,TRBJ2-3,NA,CASSRTTQGMQYF
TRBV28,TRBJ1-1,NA,CASSLQNLNTEAFF
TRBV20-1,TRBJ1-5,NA,CSAILGNSNQPQHF
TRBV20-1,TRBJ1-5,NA,CSASPSLQNQPQPF
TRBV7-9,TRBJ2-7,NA,CASNFAGGTYEQYF
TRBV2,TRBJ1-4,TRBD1,CASSSGTGAFF
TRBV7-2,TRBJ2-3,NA,CASSTTFSTDTQYF
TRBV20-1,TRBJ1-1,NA,CSARMSDTEAFF
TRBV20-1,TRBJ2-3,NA,CSAHWTERSSTDTQYF
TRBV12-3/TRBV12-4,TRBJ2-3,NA,CASSTTRAAQYF
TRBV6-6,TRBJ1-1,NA,CASSPGAMNTEAFF
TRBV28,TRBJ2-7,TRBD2,CASAGLAGSGEQYF
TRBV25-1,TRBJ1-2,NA,CARSEWVTWKGYTF
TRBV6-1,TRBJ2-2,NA,CATHGAQVAGEPFF
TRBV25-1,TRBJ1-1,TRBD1,CASQKEGTGEAFF
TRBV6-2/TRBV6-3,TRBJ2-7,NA,CASSRPILSYEQYF
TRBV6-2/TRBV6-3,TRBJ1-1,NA,CASSYSRVAFF
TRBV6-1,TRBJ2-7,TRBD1,CASTLTGAFYEQYF
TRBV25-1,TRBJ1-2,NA,CASSEWVTWKGYTF
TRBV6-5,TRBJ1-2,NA,CASRHLTGGPHTF
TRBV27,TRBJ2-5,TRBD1,CASRPGQGMGTQYF
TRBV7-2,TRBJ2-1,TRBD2,CASSLGSSVAGYQFF
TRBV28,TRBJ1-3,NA,CASSLDPGNTIYF
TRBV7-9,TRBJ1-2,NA,CASSRGGEHHTF
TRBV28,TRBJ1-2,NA,CASTRGYGYTF
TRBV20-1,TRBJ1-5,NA,CSARLSGQNQPHHF